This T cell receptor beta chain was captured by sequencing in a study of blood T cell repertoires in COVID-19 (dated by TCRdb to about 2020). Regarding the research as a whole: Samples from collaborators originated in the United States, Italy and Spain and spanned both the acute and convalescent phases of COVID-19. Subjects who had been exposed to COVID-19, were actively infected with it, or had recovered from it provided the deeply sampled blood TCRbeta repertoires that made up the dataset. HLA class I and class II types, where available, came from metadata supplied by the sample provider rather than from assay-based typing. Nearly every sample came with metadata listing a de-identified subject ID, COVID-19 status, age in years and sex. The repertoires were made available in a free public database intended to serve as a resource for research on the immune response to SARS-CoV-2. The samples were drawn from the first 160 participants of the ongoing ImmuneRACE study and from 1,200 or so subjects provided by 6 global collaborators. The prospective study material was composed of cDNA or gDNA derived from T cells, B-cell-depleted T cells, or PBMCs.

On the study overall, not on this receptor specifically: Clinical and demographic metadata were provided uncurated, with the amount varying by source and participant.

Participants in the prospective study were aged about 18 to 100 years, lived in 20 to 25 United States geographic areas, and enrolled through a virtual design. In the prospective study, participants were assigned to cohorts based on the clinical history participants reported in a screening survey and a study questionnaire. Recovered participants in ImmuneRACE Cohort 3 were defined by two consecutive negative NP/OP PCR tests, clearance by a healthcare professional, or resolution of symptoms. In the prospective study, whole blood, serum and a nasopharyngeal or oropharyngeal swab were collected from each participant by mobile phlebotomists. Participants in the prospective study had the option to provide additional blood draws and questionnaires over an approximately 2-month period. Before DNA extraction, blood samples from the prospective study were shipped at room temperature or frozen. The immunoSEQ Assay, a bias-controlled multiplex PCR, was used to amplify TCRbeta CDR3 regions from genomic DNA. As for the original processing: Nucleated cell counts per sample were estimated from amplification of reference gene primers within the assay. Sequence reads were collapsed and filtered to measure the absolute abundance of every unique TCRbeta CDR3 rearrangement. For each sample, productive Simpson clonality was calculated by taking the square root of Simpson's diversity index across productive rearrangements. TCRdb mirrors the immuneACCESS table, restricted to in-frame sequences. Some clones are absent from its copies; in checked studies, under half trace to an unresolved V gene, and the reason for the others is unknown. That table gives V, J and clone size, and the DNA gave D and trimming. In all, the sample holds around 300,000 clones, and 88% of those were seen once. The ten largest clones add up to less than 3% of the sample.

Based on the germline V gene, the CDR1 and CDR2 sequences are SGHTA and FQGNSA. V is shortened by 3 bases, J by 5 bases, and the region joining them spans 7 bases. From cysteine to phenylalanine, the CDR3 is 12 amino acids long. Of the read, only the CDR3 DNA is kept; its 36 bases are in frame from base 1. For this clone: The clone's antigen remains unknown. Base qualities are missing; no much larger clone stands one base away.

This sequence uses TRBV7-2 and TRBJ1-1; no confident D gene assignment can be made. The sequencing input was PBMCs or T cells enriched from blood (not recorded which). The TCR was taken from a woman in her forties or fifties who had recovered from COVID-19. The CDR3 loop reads CASSLAGTEAFF. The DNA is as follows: TGTGCCAGCAGCTTGGCGGGAACTGAAGCTTTCTTT.